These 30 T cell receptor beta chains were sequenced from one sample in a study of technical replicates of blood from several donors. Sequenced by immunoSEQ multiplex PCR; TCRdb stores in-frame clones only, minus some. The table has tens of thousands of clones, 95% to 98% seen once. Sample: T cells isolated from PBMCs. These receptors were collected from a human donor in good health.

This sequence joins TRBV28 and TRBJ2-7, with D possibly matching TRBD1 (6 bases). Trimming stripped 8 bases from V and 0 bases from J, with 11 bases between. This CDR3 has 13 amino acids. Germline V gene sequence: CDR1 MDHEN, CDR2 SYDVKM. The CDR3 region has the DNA TGTGCCAGCCGGGACACCAGCTCCTACGAGCAGTACTTC. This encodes CASRDTSSYEQYF.

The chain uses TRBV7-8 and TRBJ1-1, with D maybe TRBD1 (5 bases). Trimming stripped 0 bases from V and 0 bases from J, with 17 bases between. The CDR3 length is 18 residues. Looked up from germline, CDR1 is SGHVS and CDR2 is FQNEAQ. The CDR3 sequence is CASSLAGRGLAMNTEAFF. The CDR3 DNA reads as TGTGCCAGCAGCTTAGCGGGAAGGGGCTTGGCCATGAACACTGAAGCTTTCTTT.

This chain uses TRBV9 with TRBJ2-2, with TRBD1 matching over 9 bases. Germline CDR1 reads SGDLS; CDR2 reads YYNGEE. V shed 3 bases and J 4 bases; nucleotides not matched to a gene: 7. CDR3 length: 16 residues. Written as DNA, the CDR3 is TGTGCCAGCAGCGCCGGAGGACAGGGGATCACCGGGGAGCTGTTTTTT. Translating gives CASSAGGQGITGELFF.

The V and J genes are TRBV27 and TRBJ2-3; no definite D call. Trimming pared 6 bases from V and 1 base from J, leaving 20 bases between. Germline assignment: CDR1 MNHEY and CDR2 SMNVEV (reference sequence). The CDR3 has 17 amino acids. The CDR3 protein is CASSDPLAGFRTDTQYF. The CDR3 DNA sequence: TGTGCCAGCAGCGACCCCCTTGCAGGATTCCGCACAGATACGCAGTATTTT.

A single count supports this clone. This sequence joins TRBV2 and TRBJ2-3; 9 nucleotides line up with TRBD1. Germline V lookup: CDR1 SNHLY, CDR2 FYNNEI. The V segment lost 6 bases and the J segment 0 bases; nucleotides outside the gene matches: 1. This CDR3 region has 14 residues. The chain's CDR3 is CASRTGGSTDTQYF. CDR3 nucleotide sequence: TGTGCCAGCAGGACAGGGGGGAGCACAGATACGCAGTATTTT.

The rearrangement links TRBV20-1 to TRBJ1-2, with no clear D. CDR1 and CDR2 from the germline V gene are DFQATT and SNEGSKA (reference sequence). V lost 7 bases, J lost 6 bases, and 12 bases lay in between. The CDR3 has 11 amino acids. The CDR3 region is CSVWTADGYTF. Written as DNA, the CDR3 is TGCAGTGTTTGGACTGCTGATGGCTACACCTTC.

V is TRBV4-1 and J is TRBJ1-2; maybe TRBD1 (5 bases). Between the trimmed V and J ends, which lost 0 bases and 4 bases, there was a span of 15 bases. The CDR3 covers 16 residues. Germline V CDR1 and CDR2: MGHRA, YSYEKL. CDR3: CASSQDLDSWGYGYTF. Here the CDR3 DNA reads TGCGCCAGCAGCCAAGATCTAGACAGTTGGGGCTATGGCTACACCTTC.

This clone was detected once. DNA of the CDR3: TGTGCCAGCAGTTTATGGGGGGGCCAAGAGACCCAGTACTTC. Translating it yields CASSLWGGQETQYF. V and J are TRBV27 and TRBJ2-5; 7 bases are a match to TRBD2. Looked up from germline, CDR1 is MNHEY and CDR2 is SMNVEV (reference sequence). CDR3 length: 14 amino acids. V was pared by 1 base and J by 1 base, with 0 bases of the junction left unmatched.

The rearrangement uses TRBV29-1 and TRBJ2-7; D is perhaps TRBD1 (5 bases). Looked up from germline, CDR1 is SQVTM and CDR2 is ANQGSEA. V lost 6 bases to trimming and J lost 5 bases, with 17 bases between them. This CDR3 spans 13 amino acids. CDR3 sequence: CSVHSGFVDEQYF. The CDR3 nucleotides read TGCAGCGTACACTCAGGGTTTGTCGACGAGCAGTACTTC.

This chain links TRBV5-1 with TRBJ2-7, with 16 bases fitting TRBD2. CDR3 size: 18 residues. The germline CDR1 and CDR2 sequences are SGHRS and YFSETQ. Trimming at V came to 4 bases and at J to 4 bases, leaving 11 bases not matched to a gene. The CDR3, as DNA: TGCGCCAGCAGCAGGGGACTAGCGGGGGGGCCCTCTGCATACGAGCAGTACTTC. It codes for CASSRGLAGGPSAYEQYF.

Written as DNA, the CDR3 is TGTGCCAGCAGTATTGGCGGAGATACGCAGTATTTT. Its translation is CASSIGGDTQYF. The chain employs TRBV5-6 and TRBJ2-3; D is unresolved. Germline V lookup: CDR1 SGHDT, CDR2 YYEEEE. The V end lost 5 bases, the J end lost 5 bases, and 9 bases lay between the germline ends. This CDR3 is 12 amino acids long.

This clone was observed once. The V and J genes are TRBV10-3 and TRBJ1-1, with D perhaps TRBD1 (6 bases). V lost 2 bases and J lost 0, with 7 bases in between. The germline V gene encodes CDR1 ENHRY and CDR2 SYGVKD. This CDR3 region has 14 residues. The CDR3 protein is CAISERQVNTEAFF. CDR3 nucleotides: TGTGCCATCAGTGAGCGACAGGTGAACACTGAAGCTTTCTTT.

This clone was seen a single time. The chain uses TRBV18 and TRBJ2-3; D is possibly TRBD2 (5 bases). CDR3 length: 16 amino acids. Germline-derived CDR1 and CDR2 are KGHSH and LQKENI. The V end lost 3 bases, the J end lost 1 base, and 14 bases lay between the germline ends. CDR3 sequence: CASSPPAAGRTDTQYF. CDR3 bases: TGTGCCAGCTCACCCCCCGCGGCGGGTCGCACAGATACGCAGTATTTT.

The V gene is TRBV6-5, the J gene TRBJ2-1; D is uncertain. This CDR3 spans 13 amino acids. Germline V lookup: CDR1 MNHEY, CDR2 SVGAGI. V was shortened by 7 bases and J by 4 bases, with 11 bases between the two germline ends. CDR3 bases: TGTGCCAGCACCCATGGCCCATACAATGAGCAGTTCTTC. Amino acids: CASTHGPYNEQFF.

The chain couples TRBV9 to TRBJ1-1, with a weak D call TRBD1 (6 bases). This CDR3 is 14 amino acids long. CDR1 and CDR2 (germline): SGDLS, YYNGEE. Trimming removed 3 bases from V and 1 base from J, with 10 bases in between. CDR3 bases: TGTGCCAGCAGCGCTACGGGACAGAACACTGAAGCTTTCTTT. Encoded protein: CASSATGQNTEAFF.

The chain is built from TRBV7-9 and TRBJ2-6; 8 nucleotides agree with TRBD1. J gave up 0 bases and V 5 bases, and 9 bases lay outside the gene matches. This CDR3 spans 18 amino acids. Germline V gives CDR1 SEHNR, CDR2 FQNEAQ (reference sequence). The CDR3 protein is CASSLEGQDASGANVLTF. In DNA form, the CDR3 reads TGTGCCAGCAGCCTAGAGGGACAGGACGCCTCTGGGGCCAACGTCCTGACTTTC.

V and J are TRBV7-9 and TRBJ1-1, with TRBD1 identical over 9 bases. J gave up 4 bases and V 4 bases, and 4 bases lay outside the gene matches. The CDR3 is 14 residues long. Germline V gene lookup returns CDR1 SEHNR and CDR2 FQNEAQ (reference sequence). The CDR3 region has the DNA TGTGCCAGCAGCTCTAACAGGGGGCCCACTGAAGCTTTCTTT. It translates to CASSSNRGPTEAFF.

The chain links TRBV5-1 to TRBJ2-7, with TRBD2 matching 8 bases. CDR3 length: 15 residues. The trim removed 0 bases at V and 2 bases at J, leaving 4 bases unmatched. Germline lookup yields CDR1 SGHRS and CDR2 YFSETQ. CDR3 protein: CASSLGSGGAYEQYF. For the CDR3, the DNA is TGCGCCAGCAGCTTGGGATCGGGGGGGGCCTACGAGCAGTACTTC.

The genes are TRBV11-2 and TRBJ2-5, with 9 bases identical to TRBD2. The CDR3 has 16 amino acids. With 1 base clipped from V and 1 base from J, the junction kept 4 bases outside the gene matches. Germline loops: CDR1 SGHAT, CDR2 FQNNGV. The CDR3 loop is CASSLGKLAGQETQYF. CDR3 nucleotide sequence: TGTGCCAGCAGCTTAGGAAAACTAGCGGGCCAAGAGACCCAGTACTTC.

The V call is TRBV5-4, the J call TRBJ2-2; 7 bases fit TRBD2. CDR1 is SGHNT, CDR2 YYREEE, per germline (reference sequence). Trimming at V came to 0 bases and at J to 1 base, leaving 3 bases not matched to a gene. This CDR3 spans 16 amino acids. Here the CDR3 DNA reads TGTGCCAGCAGCTTGGCGAGCGGGGTGAACACCGGGGAGCTGTTTTTT. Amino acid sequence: CASSLASGVNTGELFF.

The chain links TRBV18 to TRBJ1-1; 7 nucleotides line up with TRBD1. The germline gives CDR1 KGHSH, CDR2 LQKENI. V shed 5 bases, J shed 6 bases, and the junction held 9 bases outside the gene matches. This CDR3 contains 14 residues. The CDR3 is CASSDSRGSAEAFF. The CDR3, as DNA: TGTGCCAGCTCAGATAGCAGGGGGAGCGCTGAAGCTTTCTTT.

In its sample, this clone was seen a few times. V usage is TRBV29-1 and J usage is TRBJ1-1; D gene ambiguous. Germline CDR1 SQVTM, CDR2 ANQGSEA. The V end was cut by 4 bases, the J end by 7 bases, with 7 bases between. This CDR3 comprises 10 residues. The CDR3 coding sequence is TGCAGCGTTGTTAAGCTTGAAGCTTTCTTT. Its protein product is CSVVKLEAFF.

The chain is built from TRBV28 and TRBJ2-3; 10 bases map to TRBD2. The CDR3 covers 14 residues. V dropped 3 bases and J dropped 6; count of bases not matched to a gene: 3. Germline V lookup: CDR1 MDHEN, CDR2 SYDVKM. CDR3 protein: CASSLVSGRDTQYF. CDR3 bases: TGTGCCAGCAGTTTGGTTAGCGGGAGGGATACGCAGTATTTT.

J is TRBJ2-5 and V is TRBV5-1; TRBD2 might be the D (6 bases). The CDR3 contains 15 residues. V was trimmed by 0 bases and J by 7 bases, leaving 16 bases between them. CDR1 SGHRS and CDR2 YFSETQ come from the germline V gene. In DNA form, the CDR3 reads TGCGCCAGCAGCTTGGAGCGACTCGAGGAGGGGACCCAGTACTTC. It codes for CASSLERLEEGTQYF.

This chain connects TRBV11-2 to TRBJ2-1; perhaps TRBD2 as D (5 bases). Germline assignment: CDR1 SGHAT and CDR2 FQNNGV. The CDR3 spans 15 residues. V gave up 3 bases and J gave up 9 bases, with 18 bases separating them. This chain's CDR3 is CASSLSLLGSIEQFF. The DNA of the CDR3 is TGTGCCAGCAGCTTGAGTCTCTTGGGGAGCATTGAGCAGTTCTTC.

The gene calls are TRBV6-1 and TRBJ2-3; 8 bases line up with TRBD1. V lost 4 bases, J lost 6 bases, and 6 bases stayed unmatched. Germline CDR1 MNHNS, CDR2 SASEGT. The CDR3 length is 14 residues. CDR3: CASSASTGGDTQYF. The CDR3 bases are TGTGCCAGCAGTGCATCTACAGGGGGGGATACGCAGTATTTT.

CDR3 loop: CASSLAQDNYGYTF. The CDR3 nucleotides are TGTGCCAGCAGCTTGGCCCAGGATAACTATGGCTACACCTTC. The rearrangement links TRBV5-4 to TRBJ1-2; D gene ambiguous. CDR1 is SGHNT and CDR2 is YYREEE in the germline V gene (reference sequence). The V end lost 0 bases, the J end lost 1 base, and 7 bases lay between the germline ends. The CDR3 loop spans 14 amino acids. Using reference TRBV5-4 and TRBJ1-2 for the parts outside the CDR3, the full variable domain is ETGVTQSPTHLIKTRGQQVTLRCSSQSGHNTVSWYQQALGQGPQFIFQYYREEENGRGNFPPRFSGLQFPNYSSELNVNALELDDSALYLCASSLAQDNYGYTFGSGTRLTVV.

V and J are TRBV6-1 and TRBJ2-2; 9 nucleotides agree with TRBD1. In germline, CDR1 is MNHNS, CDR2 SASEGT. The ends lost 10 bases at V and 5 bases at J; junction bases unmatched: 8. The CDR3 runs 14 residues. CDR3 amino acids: CATRTGAYTGELFF. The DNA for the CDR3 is TGTGCCACCCGGACAGGGGCGTATACCGGGGAGCTGTTTTTT.

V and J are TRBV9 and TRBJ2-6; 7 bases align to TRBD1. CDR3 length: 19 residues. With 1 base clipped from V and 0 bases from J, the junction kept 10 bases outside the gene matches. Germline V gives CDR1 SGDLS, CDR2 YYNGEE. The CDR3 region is CASSVPTSGTASGANVLTF. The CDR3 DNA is TGTGCCAGCAGCGTACCTACCTCGGGGACAGCCTCTGGGGCCAACGTCCTGACTTTC.

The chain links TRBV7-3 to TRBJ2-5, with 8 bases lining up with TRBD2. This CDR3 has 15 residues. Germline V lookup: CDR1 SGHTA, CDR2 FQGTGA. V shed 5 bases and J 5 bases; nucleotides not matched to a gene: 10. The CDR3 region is CASSPGGGLAETQYF. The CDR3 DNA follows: TGTGCCAGCAGCCCTGGGGGCGGACTAGCCGAGACCCAGTACTTC.